The present entry profiles one T cell receptor (beta chain) with its context. TCRdb re-called the reads with MiXCR, one entry per CDR3 protein. The profile shows some 700,000 distinct CDR3 sequences, about a third of them singletons. Per the germline V gene, CDR1 is LNHDA and CDR2 is SQIVND (reference sequence). The CDR3 is 13 amino acids. Trimming shortened V by 4 bases and J by 10 bases, and 14 bases separated the two germline ends. The entry originates in a study of T cell repertoires in cytomegalovirus infection. Across the study: Indications of both CMV infection and matching HLA type were provided by public TCR beta signatures.

The sample was PBMCs. The sequence was obtained from a human donor in good health (CMV status not recorded). Some clones in this sample may be carry-over from other donors' samples. This chain uses TRBV19 with TRBJ2-1; D may be TRBD2 (5 bases). DNA for the CDR3: TGTGCCAGTAGTAGCTCCGCGGGTCCAGAGCAGTTCTTC. Its protein product is CASSSSAGPEQFF.